One and the same sample provided the 12 T cell receptor beta chains below, sequenced in a study of OX40 agonist ivuxolimab in advanced cancers. The table came from immunoSEQ multiplex PCR; TCRdb's copy has only in-frame clones and leaves some out. This sample has 60,000 to 70,000 clones, with roughly 88% found just once. The material sequenced was CD4+ or CD8+ T cells sorted from blood, taken in a trial of the OX40 agonist ivuxolimab. The receptor source for this set is an adult with an advanced solid tumor such as melanoma, head and neck, liver or kidney cancer.

Details on this clone: This specimen includes other DNA sequences encoding the same CDR3. This chain connects TRBV19 to TRBJ2-2; 13 positions match TRBD2. The CDR3 loop spans 16 amino acids. The germline V gene has CDR1 LNHDA and CDR2 SQIVND (reference sequence). Unmatched junction bases numbered 1, after V lost 1 base and J lost 5 bases. CDR3 residues: CASSIGTSGRTGELFF. CDR3 sequence (DNA): TGTGCCAGTAGTATAGGGACTAGCGGGAGAACCGGGGAGCTGTTTTTT. Looking up the rest from reference TRBV19 and TRBJ2-2 gives the full variable domain: DGGITQSPKYLFRKEGQNVTLSCEQNLNHDAMYWYRQDPGQGLRLIYYSQIVNDFQKGDIAEGYSVSREKKESFPLTVTSAQKNPTAFYLCASSIGTSGRTGELFFGEGSRLTVL.

The chain carries TRBV7-9 and TRBJ2-5, with no clear D. Per the germline V gene, CDR1 is SEHNR and CDR2 is FQNEAQ (reference sequence). This CDR3 has 14 amino acids. The V and J ends lost 4 bases and 2 bases respectively, with 11 bases between them. CDR3 DNA sequence: TGTGCCAGCAGCTCACGGGTGACTCAAGAGACCCAGTACTTC. Translated: CASSSRVTQETQYF.

The gene calls are TRBV12-5 and TRBJ1-5, with 7 nucleotides matching TRBD1. Germline CDR1 is LGHNT and CDR2 is FRNRAP. V lost 0 bases to trimming and J lost 3 bases; unmatched junction nucleotides: 5. This CDR3 is built from 16 residues. The CDR3 region has the DNA TGTGCTAGTGGTTTGGTACTTGGACAGGACAATCAGCCCCAGCATTTT. This translates into CASGLVLGQDNQPQHF. The full variable domain, rest sourced from reference TRBV12-5 and TRBJ1-5, is DARVTQTPRHKVTEMGQEVTMRCQPILGHNTVFWYRQTMMQGLELLAYFRNRAPLDDSGMPKDRFSAEMPDATLATLKIQPSEPRDSAVYFCASGLVLGQDNQPQHFGDGTRLSIL.

This chain uses TRBV20-1 with TRBJ2-3; D is ambiguous. The germline V gene encodes CDR1 DFQATT and CDR2 SNEGSKA (reference sequence). The CDR3 is made up of 11 amino acids. Trimming removed 5 bases from V and 7 bases from J, with 10 bases in between. The CDR3 region is CSAYRANTQYF. CDR3 in DNA: TGCAGTGCTTATCGAGCCAATACGCAGTATTTT.

The rearrangement uses TRBV6-6 and TRBJ1-3; a weak D match, TRBD1 (5 bases). The CDR3 runs 14 residues. In germline, CDR1 is MNHNY, CDR2 SVGAGI (reference sequence). Trimming cost V 6 bases and J 2 bases, with 11 bases left between them. In DNA form, the CDR3 reads TGTGCCAGCAGCCCCGGGGCAGCTGGAAACACCATATATTTT. Protein: CASSPGAAGNTIYF.

Only a few counts were recorded for this clone. The gene calls are TRBV10-3 and TRBJ2-7, with 11 bases aligning to TRBD1. The CDR3 is made up of 17 amino acids. J was trimmed by 2 bases and V by 4 bases; bases with no gene match: 10. Per germline, CDR1 ENHRY and CDR2 SYGVKD. In DNA, the CDR3 is TGTGCCATCAGTGCCCCAGGACCGGGACAGGGGGCCTACGAGCAGTACTTC. Protein: CAISAPGPGQGAYEQYF.

This rearrangement joins TRBV7-7 to TRBJ2-7; 9 bases match TRBD1. The CDR3 extends over 18 amino acids. The V gene's germline CDR1 is SSHAT and CDR2 FNYEAQ (reference sequence). Unmatched junction bases numbered 14, after V lost 3 bases and J lost 2 bases. The CDR3 DNA is TGTGCCAGCAGCTTTGGTGGGTCGGGACAGGGATTCGCCTACGAGCAGTACTTC. This codes for CASSFGGSGQGFAYEQYF.

This clone came up once. The rearrangement uses TRBV5-4 and TRBJ1-2; TRBD1 agrees at 9 bases. Germline values: CDR1 SGHNT, CDR2 YYREEE (reference sequence). V shed 0 bases and J 7 bases; nucleotides not matched to a gene: 10. CDR3 length: 16 amino acids. CDR3 loop: CASSLGGTGNPLGYTF. CDR3 nucleotides: TGTGCCAGCAGCTTGGGGGGGACAGGGAATCCCCTTGGCTACACCTTC.

The rearrangement uses TRBV11-2 and TRBJ2-1, with TRBD2 matching 11 bases. The CDR3 contains 14 residues. The germline V gene has CDR1 SGHAT and CDR2 FQNNGV. V gave up 8 bases and J gave up 3 bases; unmatched junction bases: 3. The CDR3 coding sequence is TGTGCCAGCTCGGGACTAGCGGACTACAATGAGCAGTTCTTC. Protein product: CASSGLADYNEQFF.

This chain joins TRBV28 and TRBJ1-2; D possibly corresponds to TRBD1 (6 bases). The germline CDR1 and CDR2 sequences are MDHEN and SYDVKM. The V end was cut by 4 bases, the J end by 4 bases, with 16 bases between. The CDR3 consists of 15 residues. CDR3 DNA: TGTGCCAGCAGTTGGGCCGGGACATTCGCCTATGGCTACACCTTC. It encodes CASSWAGTFAYGYTF.

The CDR3 region has the DNA TGTGCCAGCAGCCTACGTCCGGGACAGGGATTTATAGTCTCTGGAAACACCATATATTTT. Protein: CASSLRPGQGFIVSGNTIYF. The genes are TRBV5-5 and TRBJ1-3; 9 positions match TRBD1. Germline V CDR1 and CDR2: SGHKS, YYEKEE (reference sequence). Trimming at V came to 4 bases and at J to 0 bases, leaving 17 bases not matched to a gene. The CDR3 loop spans 20 amino acids.

CDR3 in DNA: TGTGCCACCAGGCCCGGGTACGGGAGCCCAAACAAAAACATTCAGTACTTC. Protein: CATRPGYGSPNKNIQYF. The chain is built from TRBV15 and TRBJ2-4; possibly TRBD2 for D (6 bases). The CDR3 runs to 17 residues. V was shortened by 6 bases and J by 3 bases, with 21 bases between the two germline ends. Germline V gives CDR1 LNHNV, CDR2 YYDKDF (reference sequence). Variable domain in full (rest from reference TRBV15 and TRBJ2-4): DAMVIQNPRYQVTQFGKPVTLSCSQTLNHNVMYWYQQKSSQAPKLLFHYYDKDFNNEADTPDNFQSRRPNTSFCFLDIRSPGLGDTAMYLCATRPGYGSPNKNIQYFGAGTRLSVL.